These 15 T cell receptor beta chains were sequenced from one sample in a study of blood T cell repertoires in COVID-19. Assay used: immunoSEQ multiplex PCR; TCRdb lists only in-frame clones, some missing. Of fewer than 400,000 clones listed, roughly 89% are singletons. Source material: PBMCs or T cells enriched from blood (not recorded which). The origin of the receptors is a man aged 55 to 70 who had recovered from COVID-19.

This sequence joins TRBV29-1 and TRBJ1-2; perhaps TRBD1 as D (5 bases). The CDR3 has 15 amino acids. Per the germline V gene, CDR1 is SQVTM and CDR2 is ANQGSEA. With 7 bases removed from V and 0 bases from J, the gap between germline ends came to 18 bases. The CDR3 spells CSALPWGTANYGYTF. The CDR3, as DNA: TGCAGCGCCCTCCCCTGGGGCACCGCTAACTATGGCTACACCTTC.

This clone appeared a few times. CDR3 DNA sequence: TGTGCCACCAGTGATTTTGGGCAGGGGGCGAGGGAGCAGTTCTTC. Amino acid sequence: CATSDFGQGAREQFF. The V and J genes are TRBV24-1 and TRBJ2-1; 8 positions match TRBD1. Trimming removed 1 base from V and 10 bases from J; junction bases left unmatched: 8. Germline CDR1 is KGHDR and CDR2 is SFDVKD. This CDR3 has 15 amino acids.

The chain employs TRBV15 and TRBJ2-1; D gene uncertain. The CDR3 is 17 amino acids. Germline V gives CDR1 LNHNV, CDR2 YYDKDF (reference sequence). Trimming took off 0 bases at V and 4 bases at J, with 16 bases between the two ends. CDR3 residues: CATSRDSNRYRYNEQFF. The CDR3 nucleotides read TGTGCCACCAGCAGAGATTCGAACCGCTATAGATACAATGAGCAGTTCTTC.

This chain uses TRBV6-1 with TRBJ2-7; 8 positions match TRBD1. This CDR3 comprises 16 residues. V gave up 4 bases and J gave up 0 bases; unmatched junction bases: 8. The V gene's germline CDR1 is MNHNS and CDR2 SASEGT. The CDR3 here is CASSARGQYSSYEQYF. In DNA form, the CDR3 reads TGTGCCAGCAGTGCCAGGGGGCAATATAGCTCCTACGAGCAGTACTTC.

The chain links TRBV28 to TRBJ2-1; maybe TRBD2 (7 bases). The V gene's germline CDR1 is MDHEN and CDR2 SYDVKM. The CDR3 consists of 14 residues. V lost 3 bases and J lost 2, with 8 bases in between. CDR3 nucleotide sequence: TGTGCCAGCAGTTTGGGGGGGCCCTACAATGAGCAGTTCTTC. This translates into CASSLGGPYNEQFF.

V usage is TRBV7-9 and J usage is TRBJ2-1, with 14 bases lining up with TRBD2. The CDR3 has 17 residues. Germline CDR1 is SEHNR and CDR2 is FQNEAQ (reference sequence). The trim removed 3 bases at V and 4 bases at J, leaving 5 bases unmatched. CDR3 protein: CASSLGGTSGRYNEQFF. Here the CDR3 DNA reads TGTGCCAGCAGCTTGGGGGGGACTAGCGGGAGATACAATGAGCAGTTCTTC.

The CDR3 bases are TGTGCCAGCAGTACAGGGGGGGATTACACTGAAGCTTTCTTT. Protein sequence: CASSTGGDYTEAFF. The chain combines TRBV28 with TRBJ1-1; 8 bases are shared with TRBD1. The V gene's germline CDR1 is MDHEN and CDR2 SYDVKM. V was pared by 5 bases and J by 3 bases, with 5 bases of the junction left unmatched. The CDR3 runs 14 residues.

This rearrangement joins TRBV5-4 to TRBJ2-1, with D possibly matching TRBD2 (5 bases). The CDR3 extends over 16 amino acids. Germline CDR1 SGHNT, CDR2 YYREEE (reference sequence). With 3 bases removed from V and 4 bases from J, the gap between germline ends came to 17 bases. The CDR3, as DNA: TGTGCCAGCAGCTATGAATTCGGGGTCGGATACAATGAGCAGTTCTTC. Protein: CASSYEFGVGYNEQFF.

The J gene is TRBJ2-7, the V gene TRBV19, with TRBD1 matching 8 bases. This CDR3 region has 15 residues. Unmatched junction bases numbered 6, after V lost 3 bases and J lost 2 bases. Germline-derived CDR1 and CDR2 are LNHDA and SQIVND (reference sequence). The DNA for the CDR3 is TGTGCCAGTAGTATTGGACAGGGTCGGACCTACGAGCAGTACTTC. It specifies CASSIGQGRTYEQYF.

The chain links TRBV14 to TRBJ1-1; D gene ambiguous. The V end lost 0 bases, the J end lost 3 bases, and 17 bases lay between the germline ends. CDR1 SGHDN and CDR2 FVKESK come from the germline V gene. The CDR3 extends over 17 amino acids. CDR3 sequence reads: CASSQDPVFGFYTEAFF. CDR3 sequence (DNA): TGTGCCAGCAGCCAAGATCCGGTTTTCGGGTTTTACACTGAAGCTTTCTTT.

The chain combines TRBV11-3 with TRBJ2-2; no definite D call. Germline assignment: CDR1 SGHNT and CDR2 YENEEA. This CDR3 is built from 12 residues. V lost 3 bases to trimming and J lost 5 bases, with 4 bases between them. The CDR3 loop reads CASSLETGELFF. In nucleotides, the CDR3 is TGTGCCAGCAGCTTGGAGACCGGGGAGCTGTTTTTT.

In DNA form, the CDR3 reads TGTGCCAGCAGCTCCCCTATGTTTACAGATACGCAGTATTTT. It yields the protein CASSSPMFTDTQYF. This chain uses TRBV5-4 with TRBJ2-3; D unclear. CDR3 length: 14 residues. The ends were cut back, 3 bases at V and 3 bases at J, with 11 bases in the middle. Germline V gene lookup returns CDR1 SGHNT and CDR2 YYREEE (reference sequence).

This rearrangement joins TRBV6-5 to TRBJ1-1; D ambiguous. The CDR3 contains 14 residues. Germline V gives CDR1 MNHEY, CDR2 SVGAGI. Trimming stripped 6 bases from V and 0 bases from J, with 11 bases between. Here the CDR3 reads CASSSPRLNTEAFF. The CDR3 DNA sequence: TGTGCCAGCAGCTCCCCACGGTTGAACACTGAAGCTTTCTTT.

The chain links TRBV19 to TRBJ2-7; no definite D call. This CDR3 has 11 amino acids. The germline V and J ends were trimmed by 6 bases and 3 bases, with 6 bases remaining between them. Per the germline V gene, CDR1 is LNHDA and CDR2 is SQIVND (reference sequence). The CDR3 reads CASSSYYEQYF. The CDR3 DNA is TGTGCCAGTAGCAGTTACTACGAGCAGTACTTC.

The rearrangement uses TRBV7-2 and TRBJ1-5; D is ambiguous. CDR3 length equals 16 residues. The ends were cut back, 2 bases at V and 4 bases at J, with 15 bases in the middle. Germline lookup yields CDR1 SGHTA and CDR2 FQGNSA. CDR3 coding DNA: TGTGCCAGCAGCTTACAGAGGGCTACTAAGAATCAGCCCCAGCATTTT. Its translation is CASSLQRATKNQPQHF.